A selection of T cell receptor beta chains follows, all from one sample in a study of tumor and adjacent non-tumor tissue in lung cancer. TCRdb analysed the multiplex PCR reads with MiXCR anew, one entry per CDR3 protein. The sample lists about 78,000 distinct CDR3 sequences, 75% to 90% occurring once. The sequenced sample consisted of lung tumor tissue. The receptors here all came from a woman aged 50 to 65 with non-small cell lung cancer. Each CDR3 is given with its conserved first and last residue. The D gene is left open where the match is weak. Clone size appears in some rows only: once, few, many, or a class for an expanded clone.

d_gene: .; j_gene: TRBJ2-5; v_gene: TRBV24-1; abundance: many; CDR3aa: CATSEMGAKSGQETQYF; CDR3nt: TGTGCCACCAGTGAAATGGGAGCCAAAAGCGGGCAAGAGACCCAGTACTTC
d_gene: .; j_gene: TRBJ2-1; v_gene: TRBV6-1; abundance: few; CDR3aa: CASSARDGTYNEQLF; CDR3nt: TGTGCTAGCAGCGCCCGGGACGGGACCTACAATGAGCAGTTGTTC
d_gene: .; j_gene: TRBJ2-3; v_gene: TRBV6-1; abundance: many; CDR3aa: CASRRNRDSTDTQYF; CDR3nt: TGTGCCAGCAGAAGGAACCGGGACAGCACAGATACGCAGTATTTT
d_gene: .; j_gene: TRBJ2-6; v_gene: TRBV7-8; abundance: .; CDR3aa: CASSRELQSGANVLTF; CDR3nt: TGTGCCAGCAGCCGAGAACTCCAGTCTGGGGCCAACGTCCTGACTTTC
d_gene: TRBD2; j_gene: TRBJ2-2; v_gene: TRBV12-3/TRBV12-4; abundance: .; CDR3aa: CASSPGTSGSGELFF; CDR3nt: TGTGCCAGCAGTCCCGGGACTAGCGGGAGCGGGGAGCTGTTTTTT
d_gene: .; j_gene: TRBJ2-1; v_gene: TRBV6-6; abundance: .; CDR3aa: CASTKTLLSEQFF; CDR3nt: TGTGCCAGCACCAAGACCCTTCTAAGTGAGCAGTTCTTC
d_gene: .; j_gene: TRBJ2-1; v_gene: TRBV6-2/TRBV6-3; abundance: .; CDR3aa: CAIGDRKFYNEQFF; CDR3nt: TGTGCCATCGGTGACAGAAAATTTTACAATGAGCAGTTCTTC
d_gene: .; j_gene: TRBJ2-3; v_gene: TRBV6-1; abundance: many; CDR3aa: CASSVGSFFGDTQYF; CDR3nt: TGTGCCAGCAGTGTGGGGAGTTTTTTCGGAGATACGCAGTATTTT
d_gene: .; j_gene: TRBJ2-2; v_gene: TRBV12-3/TRBV12-4; abundance: once; CDR3aa: CINSFPGGLFF; CDR3nt: TGTATCAACAGTTTCCCCGGGGGGCTGTTTTTT
d_gene: TRBD2; j_gene: TRBJ2-1; v_gene: TRBV20-1; abundance: medium-sized; CDR3aa: CSARIPGLAGVGNEQFF; CDR3nt: TGCAGTGCTAGGATCCCGGGACTAGCGGGAGTGGGCAATGAGCAGTTCTTC
d_gene: TRBD1; j_gene: TRBJ2-1; v_gene: TRBV20-1; abundance: many; CDR3aa: CSANPGQDHNEQFF; CDR3nt: TGCAGTGCTAACCCGGGACAGGACCACAATGAGCAGTTCTTC
d_gene: TRBD1; j_gene: TRBJ2-3; v_gene: TRBV11-1; abundance: few; CDR3aa: CLSRGTGMDTQYF; CDR3nt: TGCCTCAGCAGAGGGACAGGGATGGATACGCAGTATTTT
d_gene: .; j_gene: TRBJ2-7; v_gene: TRBV11-2; abundance: .; CDR3aa: CANTLSTSPSYEQYF; CDR3nt: TGTGCCAACACCTTATCTACGAGTCCCTCCTACGAGCAGTACTTC
d_gene: .; j_gene: TRBJ2-7; v_gene: TRBV11-2; abundance: .; CDR3aa: CVSSLSSSPSYKQYF; CDR3nt: TGTGTCAGCAGCTTATCTTCGAGTCCCTCCTACAAGCAGTATTTC
d_gene: .; j_gene: TRBJ1-2; v_gene: TRBV29-1; abundance: .; CDR3aa: CSVVGGNIGYTF; CDR3nt: TGCAGCGTTGTGGGGGGAAATATAGGCTACACGTTC
d_gene: TRBD1; j_gene: TRBJ1-6; v_gene: TRBV6-2/TRBV6-3; abundance: .; CDR3aa: CASGTETGFSPLHF; CDR3nt: TGTGCCAGTGGAACCGAGACAGGGTTTTCACCCCTCCACTTT
d_gene: TRBD1; j_gene: TRBJ2-5; v_gene: TRBV20-1; abundance: medium-sized; CDR3aa: CSARTGTVQETQYF; CDR3nt: TGCAGTGCTAGAACCGGGACAGTCCAAGAGACCCAGTACTTC
d_gene: .; j_gene: TRBJ1-5; v_gene: TRBV20-1; abundance: once; CDR3aa: CSAREQGHLGAQHF; CDR3nt: TGCAGTGCTAGAGAACAGGGTCACCTAGGGGCCCAGCATTTT
d_gene: TRBD1; j_gene: TRBJ1-4; v_gene: TRBV28; abundance: .; CDR3aa: CANTGGTNEKPFF; CDR3nt: TGTGCCAATACAGGGGGAACTAATGAAAAACCATTTTTT
d_gene: .; j_gene: TRBJ2-4; v_gene: TRBV6-1; abundance: .; CDR3aa: CASNEFRLSGGQNIQYF; CDR3nt: TGTGCTAGCAATGAATTCCGTCTCTCTGGGGGACAAAACATTCAGTACTTC
d_gene: .; j_gene: TRBJ2-2; v_gene: TRBV28; abundance: .; CDR3aa: CASNLRASNTGELFF; CDR3nt: TGTGCCAGCAACCTGAGAGCGTCAAACACCGGGGAGCTGTTTTTT
d_gene: .; j_gene: TRBJ2-3; v_gene: TRBV4-1; abundance: .; CDR3aa: CASEETWETDTQYF; CDR3nt: TGCGCCTCGGAAGAGACCTGGGAGACAGATACGCAGTATTTT
d_gene: TRBD1; j_gene: TRBJ2-3; v_gene: TRBV11-1; abundance: once; CDR3aa: CASKWTGMDTKYF; CDR3nt: TGTGCCAGCAAATGGACAGGGATGGATACGAAGTATTTT
d_gene: .; j_gene: TRBJ1-1; v_gene: TRBV29-1; abundance: .; CDR3aa: CSVANTAINTEAFF; CDR3nt: TGCAGCGTTGCAAACACCGCTATTAACACTGAAGCTTTCTTT
d_gene: .; j_gene: TRBJ2-2; v_gene: TRBV7-8; abundance: once; CDR3aa: CTSSSPAATTGDLFF; CDR3nt: TGTACCAGCAGCTCACCGGCAGCGACCACCGGGGACCTGTTTTTT
d_gene: TRBD1; j_gene: TRBJ2-1; v_gene: TRBV20-1; abundance: .; CDR3aa: CIARERDRGFEQFF; CDR3nt: TGCATTGCTAGAGAACGGGACAGGGGGTTTGAGCAGTTCTTC
d_gene: TRBD1; j_gene: TRBJ2-7; v_gene: TRBV20-1; abundance: .; CDR3aa: CSASGETGFHEQYF; CDR3nt: TGCAGTGCGTCCGGGGAGACAGGGTTCCACGAGCAGTACTTT
d_gene: .; j_gene: TRBJ1-5; v_gene: TRBV20-1; abundance: .; CDR3aa: CSATGFNQPQHF; CDR3nt: TGTAGTGCGACGGGGTTTAATCAGCCCCAGCATTTT
d_gene: .; j_gene: TRBJ2-3; v_gene: TRBV12-3/TRBV12-4; abundance: .; CDR3aa: CASSLDTGGCTDTQYF; CDR3nt: TGTGCCAGCAGTTTAGATACTGGCGGATGCACAGACACGCAGTATTTT
d_gene: .; j_gene: TRBJ2-7; v_gene: TRBV4-1; abundance: .; CDR3aa: CASSQFTSSMCDQYF; CDR3nt: TGCGCCAGCAGCCAATTTACTAGCAGCATGTGCGATCAGTACTTC
d_gene: TRBD1; j_gene: TRBJ1-2; v_gene: TRBV20-1; abundance: .; CDR3aa: CSATRQGTNGYTF; CDR3nt: TGCAGTGCGACGAGACAGGGGACTAATGGCTACACCTTC
d_gene: .; j_gene: TRBJ2-1; v_gene: TRBV13; abundance: .; CDR3aa: CAGNLRKRGNNNEQFF; CDR3nt: TGTGCCGGCAACTTACGGAAGAGGGGGAACAACAATGAGCAGTTCTTC
d_gene: .; j_gene: TRBJ2-1; v_gene: TRBV6-1; abundance: .; CDR3aa: CASTGTQYDEQFF; CDR3nt: TGTGCCAGCACCGGGACTCAATATGATGAGCAGTTCTTC
d_gene: .; j_gene: TRBJ2-2; v_gene: TRBV4-1; abundance: .; CDR3aa: CASSQVTKYHTGELFF; CDR3nt: TGCGCCAGCAGCCAAGTTACTAAATATCACACCGGGGAGCTGTTTTTT
d_gene: .; j_gene: TRBJ2-7; v_gene: TRBV20-1; abundance: many; CDR3aa: CSAEDRSVSYEQYF; CDR3nt: TGCAGTGCAGAAGACAGGTCCGTCTCCTACGAGCAGTACTTC
d_gene: .; j_gene: TRBJ2-2; v_gene: TRBV5-4; abundance: .; CDR3aa: CASSLQKGKLFF; CDR3nt: TGTGCCAGCAGCTTGCAGAAAGGGAAGCTGTTTTTT
d_gene: .; j_gene: TRBJ2-3; v_gene: TRBV29-1; abundance: medium-sized; CDR3aa: CSATRTISSTDTQYF; CDR3nt: TGCAGCGCCACAAGGACTATATCTAGCACAGATACGCAGTATTTT
d_gene: .; j_gene: TRBJ2-1; v_gene: TRBV6-6; abundance: .; CDR3aa: CAGSYGGHRDEQFF; CDR3nt: TGTGCCGGCAGTTACGGGGGCCATAGGGATGAGCAGTTCTTC
d_gene: .; j_gene: TRBJ2-3; v_gene: TRBV20-1; abundance: .; CDR3aa: CSVRDFGGTSGTQYF; CDR3nt: TGCAGTGTTAGAGATTTCGGGGGAACTTCTGGTACGCAGTATTTT
d_gene: .; j_gene: TRBJ2-1; v_gene: TRBV12-3/TRBV12-4; abundance: .; CDR3aa: CASRSSDSSYNEQFF; CDR3nt: TGTGCCAGCAGATCTAGCGATTCGTCCTACAATGAGCAGTTCTTC
d_gene: .; j_gene: TRBJ2-3; v_gene: TRBV12-3/TRBV12-4; abundance: .; CDR3aa: CASSLETVSTDMQYF; CDR3nt: TGTGCCAGCAGTTTAGAGACAGTAAGCACAGACATGCAGTATTTT
d_gene: .; j_gene: TRBJ2-2; v_gene: TRBV6-2/TRBV6-3; abundance: .; CDR3aa: CASNYEGGGYGEMFF; CDR3nt: TGTGCCAGCAATTACGAGGGCGGGGGCTACGGGGAGATGTTTTTT
d_gene: .; j_gene: TRBJ2-2; v_gene: TRBV11-2; abundance: .; CDR3aa: CVSSKNWDTGEPLF; CDR3nt: TGTGTCAGCAGCAAAAACTGGGACACCGGGGAGCCGCTTTTT
d_gene: .; j_gene: TRBJ2-7; v_gene: TRBV6-6; abundance: .; CDR3aa: CASSYRIYEQYF; CDR3nt: TGTGCCAGCAGTTACCGAATTTACGAACAGTACTTC
d_gene: .; j_gene: TRBJ2-7; v_gene: TRBV20-1; abundance: .; CDR3aa: CSASNRTAEQYF; CDR3nt: TGCAGTGCTTCCAACAGGACCGCAGAGCAGTACTTC
d_gene: .; j_gene: TRBJ2-7; v_gene: TRBV5-6; abundance: .; CDR3aa: CASSLAGAPYDQYF; CDR3nt: TGTGCCAGCAGCTTGGCTGGGGCCCCCTATGACCAGTACTTC
d_gene: .; j_gene: TRBJ2-6; v_gene: TRBV4-3; abundance: few; CDR3aa: CARSQETTSGANVLTF; CDR3nt: TGCGCCCGCAGCCAAGAGACTACCTCAGGGGCCAACGTCCTGACTTTC
d_gene: .; j_gene: TRBJ2-1; v_gene: TRBV29-1; abundance: once; CDR3aa: CSATTGPSNYNEQFF; CDR3nt: TGCAGCGCTACCACCGGGCCTAGCAATTACAATGAGCAATTCTTC
d_gene: .; j_gene: TRBJ1-5; v_gene: TRBV12-3/TRBV12-4; abundance: .; CDR3aa: CASSLGPWPTQHF; CDR3nt: TGTGCCAGCAGTTTGGGTCCATGGCCGACACAGCATTTT
d_gene: .; j_gene: TRBJ1-6; v_gene: TRBV28; abundance: .; CDR3aa: CASSSHTGLDSPLHF; CDR3nt: TGTGCCAGCAGTTCACACACGGGGTTAGATTCACCCCTCCACTTT
d_gene: TRBD2; j_gene: TRBJ2-3; v_gene: TRBV20-1; abundance: .; CDR3aa: CNAGGPGTSGSTDTQYF; CDR3nt: TGCAATGCAGGGGGCCCCGGGACTAGCGGAAGCACAGATACGCAGTATTTT
d_gene: .; j_gene: TRBJ1-5; v_gene: TRBV6-1; abundance: .; CDR3aa: CASNVQGNQPQHF; CDR3nt: TGTGCCAGCAATGTCCAGGGAAATCAGCCCCAGCATTTT
d_gene: .; j_gene: TRBJ2-1; v_gene: TRBV24-1; abundance: few; CDR3aa: CATSNASNRTYNEQFF; CDR3nt: TGTGCCACCAGTAATGCCAGCAACAGAACCTACAATGAGCAGTTCTTC